This entry features one TCR beta chain sequence. The antigen is not known. This PCR relied on a set of 60 Vbeta primers and 13 Jbeta primers. Clones were read by immunoSEQ multiplex PCR, and TCRdb kept only the in-frame ones, dropping some. The sample consists of under 200,000 clones, approximately 85% of them appearing once. The sample comes from a study of cytomegalovirus exposure and HLA in healthy donors. Overall study results and limits: Researchers reported that a few CMV-associated chains were confirmed in vitro as CMV antigen-specific.

Sequences were obtained from PBMCs. The sequence was collected from a man aged 18 to 30 in good health and CMV-seropositive.

The CDR3 coding sequence is TGCGCCAGCAGCCAAGACCGAGCAGCGAGAGGCACCATATATTTT. It yields the protein CASSQDRAARGTIYF. This chain uses TRBV4-1 with TRBJ1-3, with D hard to call. Per germline, CDR1 MGHRA and CDR2 YSYEKL. V was cut by 0 bases and J by 9 bases, with 15 bases left in between. CDR3 length: 15 amino acids.